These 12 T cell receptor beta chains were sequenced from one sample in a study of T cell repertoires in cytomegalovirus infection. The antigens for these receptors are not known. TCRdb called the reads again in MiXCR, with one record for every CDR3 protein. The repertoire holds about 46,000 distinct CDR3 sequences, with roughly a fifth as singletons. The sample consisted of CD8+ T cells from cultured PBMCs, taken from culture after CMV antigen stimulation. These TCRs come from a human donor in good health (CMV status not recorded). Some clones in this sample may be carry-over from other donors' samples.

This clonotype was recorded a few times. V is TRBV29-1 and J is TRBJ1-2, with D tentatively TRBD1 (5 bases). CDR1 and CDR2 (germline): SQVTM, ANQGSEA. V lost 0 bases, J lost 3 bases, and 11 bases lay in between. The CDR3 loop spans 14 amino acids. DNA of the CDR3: TGCAGCGTTGAAGAGGGGGACGGAGACTATGGCTACACCTTC. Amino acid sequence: CSVEEGDGDYGYTF.

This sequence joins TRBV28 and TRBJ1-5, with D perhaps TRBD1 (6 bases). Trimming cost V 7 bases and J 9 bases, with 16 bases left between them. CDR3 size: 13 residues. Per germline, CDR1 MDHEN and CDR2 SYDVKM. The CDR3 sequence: CASTPGGGPPQHF. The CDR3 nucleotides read TGTGCCAGCACCCCGGGCGGGGGGCCGCCCCAGCATTTT. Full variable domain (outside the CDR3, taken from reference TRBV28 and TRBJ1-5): DVKVTQSSRYLVKRTGEKVFLECVQDMDHENMFWYRQDPGLGLRLIYFSYDVKMKEKGDIPEGYSVSREKKERFSLILESASTNQTSMYLCASTPGGGPPQHFGDGTRLSIL.

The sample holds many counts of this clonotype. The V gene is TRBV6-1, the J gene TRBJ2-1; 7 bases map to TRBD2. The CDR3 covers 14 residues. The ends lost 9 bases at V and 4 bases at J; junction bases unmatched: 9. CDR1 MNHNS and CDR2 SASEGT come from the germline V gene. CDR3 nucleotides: TGTGCCAGTGATCCAGCGGGACTATACAATGAGCAGTTCTTC. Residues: CASDPAGLYNEQFF.

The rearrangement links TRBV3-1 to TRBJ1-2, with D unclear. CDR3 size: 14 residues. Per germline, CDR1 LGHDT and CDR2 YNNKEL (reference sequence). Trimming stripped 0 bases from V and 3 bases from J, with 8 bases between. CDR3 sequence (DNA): TGTGCCAGCAGCCAAGATACGTTCTACTATGGCTACACCTTC. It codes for CASSQDTFYYGYTF.

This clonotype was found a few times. CDR3 nucleotide sequence: TGTGCCAGCAGTCGACAGGGTTTTGGCTACACCTTC. Translation gives CASSRQGFGYTF. The V gene is TRBV12-3 or TRBV12-4, the J gene TRBJ1-2, with 7 bases aligning to TRBD1. This CDR3 contains 12 residues. After removal of 5 bases from V and 7 bases from J, the junction contained 4 bases not matched to a gene.

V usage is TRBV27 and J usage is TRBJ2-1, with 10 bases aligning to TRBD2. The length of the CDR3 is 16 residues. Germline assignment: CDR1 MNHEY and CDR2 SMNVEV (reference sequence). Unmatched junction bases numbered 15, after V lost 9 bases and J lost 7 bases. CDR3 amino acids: CASSLSGGKGRNEQFF. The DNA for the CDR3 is TGTGCCAGTAGCCTTAGCGGGGGGAAGGGCCGTAATGAGCAGTTCTTC.

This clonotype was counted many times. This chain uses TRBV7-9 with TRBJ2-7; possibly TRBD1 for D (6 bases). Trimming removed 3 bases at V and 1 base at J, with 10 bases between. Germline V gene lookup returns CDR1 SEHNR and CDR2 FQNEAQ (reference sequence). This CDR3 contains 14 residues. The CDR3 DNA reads TGTGCCAGCAGCTTGTCAGGGGAGTCCTACGAGCAGTACTTC. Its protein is CASSLSGESYEQYF.

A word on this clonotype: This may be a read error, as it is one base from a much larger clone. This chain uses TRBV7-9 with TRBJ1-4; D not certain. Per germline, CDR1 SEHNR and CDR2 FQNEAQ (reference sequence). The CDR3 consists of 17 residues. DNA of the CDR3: TGTGCCAACAGCTTAGGAGCGGGCCGATCCTATCCCGAAAAACTGTTTTTT. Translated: CANSLGAGRSYPEKLFF.

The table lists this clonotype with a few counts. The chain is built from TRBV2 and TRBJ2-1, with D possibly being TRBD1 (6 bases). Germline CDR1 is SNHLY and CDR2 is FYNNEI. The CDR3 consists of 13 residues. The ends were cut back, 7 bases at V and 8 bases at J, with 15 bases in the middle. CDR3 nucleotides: TGTGCCAGCACCCTACAGGGAGTTGATGAGCAGTTCTTC. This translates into CASTLQGVDEQFF.

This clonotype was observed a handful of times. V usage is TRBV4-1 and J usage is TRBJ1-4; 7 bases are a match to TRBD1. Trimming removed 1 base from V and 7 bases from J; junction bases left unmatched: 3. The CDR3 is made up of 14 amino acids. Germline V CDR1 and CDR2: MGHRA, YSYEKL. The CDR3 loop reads CASSQGQGAEKLFF. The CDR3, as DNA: TGCGCCAGCAGCCAAGGACAGGGAGCTGAAAAACTGTTTTTT.

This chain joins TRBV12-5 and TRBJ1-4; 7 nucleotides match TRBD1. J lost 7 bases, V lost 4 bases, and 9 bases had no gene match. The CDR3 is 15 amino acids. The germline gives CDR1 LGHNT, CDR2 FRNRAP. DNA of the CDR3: TGTGCTAGTGGTTATTCCGGGACAGTTGTTGAAAAACTGTTTTTT. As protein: CASGYSGTVVEKLFF.

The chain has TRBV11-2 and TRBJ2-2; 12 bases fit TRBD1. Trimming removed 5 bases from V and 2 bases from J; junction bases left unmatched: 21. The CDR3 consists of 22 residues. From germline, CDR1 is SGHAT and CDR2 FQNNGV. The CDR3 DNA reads TGTGCCAGCAGCCTCACCCCACCCCGCGGGACAGGGGGCTTCCATAACACCGGGGAGCTGTTTTTT. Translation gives CASSLTPPRGTGGFHNTGELFF.